One and the same sample provided the 20 T cell receptor beta chains below, sequenced in a study of response to subunit inactivated influenza vaccine. Via MiXCR, TCRdb re-called the RT-PCR reads, giving one row per CDR3 protein. The top ten clones hold under 2.5% of a sample with fewer than 550,000 distinct CDR3 sequences, about 25% of them seen once. The material sequenced was CD4+ T cells sorted from PBMCs, taken more than 4 days after vaccination. The receptor set was obtained from a man aged 50-60 years who received an inactivated influenza vaccine.

The chain carries TRBV3-1 and TRBJ1-1; the match to TRBD1 covers 7 bases. V lost 2 bases and J lost 3; bases outside the gene matches: 9. Germline V lookup: CDR1 LGHDT, CDR2 YNNKEL (reference sequence). The CDR3 is 16 amino acids. The CDR3 DNA sequence: TGTGCCAGCAGCCAAAACCGACAGGGAAGGGACACTGAAGCTTTCTTT. It is translated as CASSQNRQGRDTEAFF.

This clonotype was picked up a small number of times. The chain combines TRBV5-1 with TRBJ2-1, with D possibly TRBD1 on 6 matching bases. Germline CDR1 SGHRS, CDR2 YFSETQ. V gave up 4 bases and J gave up 7 bases, with 12 bases separating them. The CDR3 is 13 residues long. For the CDR3, the DNA is TGCGCCAGCAGCGTGAAACAGGGAAATGAGCAGTTCTTC. Protein product: CASSVKQGNEQFF.

V is TRBV7-9 and J is TRBJ2-5; D remains unclear. Germline CDR1 SEHNR, CDR2 FQNEAQ (reference sequence). Between the trimmed V and J ends, which lost 1 base and 2 bases, there was a span of 11 bases. The CDR3 runs 15 residues. This CDR3 is CASSLVGGYQETQYF. CDR3 sequence (DNA): TGTGCCAGCAGCTTAGTCGGTGGCTATCAAGAGACCCAGTACTTC.

This clonotype was detected ten times or more. The chain links TRBV4-2 to TRBJ1-1, with a weak D call TRBD1 (5 bases). The CDR3 runs 15 residues. Germline V CDR1 and CDR2: LGHNA, YNFKEQ. Trimming shortened V by 3 bases and J by 1 base, and 12 bases separated the two germline ends. The chain's CDR3 is CASSQADIQNTEAFF. Written as DNA, the CDR3 is TGTGCCAGCAGCCAGGCGGACATCCAGAACACTGAAGCTTTCTTT.

This clonotype occurred many times. The chain couples TRBV15 to TRBJ2-1; 10 positions match TRBD2. J lost 3 bases, V lost 1 base, and 0 bases had no gene match. CDR3 length equals 15 residues. Germline-derived CDR1 and CDR2 are LNHNV and YYDKDF (reference sequence). The CDR3 loop reads CATSRASGGYNEQFF. Here the CDR3 DNA reads TGTGCCACCAGCAGAGCTAGCGGGGGCTACAATGAGCAGTTCTTC.

This clonotype was seen many times. The chain combines TRBV29-1 with TRBJ2-5; 7 nucleotides align to TRBD1. Germline lookup yields CDR1 SQVTM and CDR2 ANQGSEA. The CDR3 spans 14 residues. V was clipped by 2 bases and J by 4 bases; unmatched bases: 7. CDR3 DNA sequence: TGCAGCGTTGAAACCGGGACAGCAGGAGAGACCCAGTACTTC. This gives the protein CSVETGTAGETQYF.

This chain uses TRBV18 with TRBJ2-5; D call uncertain. V gave up 0 bases and J gave up 5 bases, with 7 bases separating them. Germline CDR1 reads KGHSH; CDR2 reads LQKENI. This CDR3 comprises 13 residues. The CDR3 loop reads CASSPPMPETQYF. The CDR3 DNA reads TGTGCCAGCTCACCACCAATGCCCGAGACCCAGTACTTC. Supplemented by reference TRBV18 and TRBJ2-5, the full variable domain reads NAGVMQNPRHLVRRRGQEARLRCSPMKGHSHVYWYRQLPEEGLKFMVYLQKENIIDESGMPKERFSAEFPKEGPSILRIQQVVRGDSAAYFCASSPPMPETQYFGPGTRLLVL.

This clonotype was seen more than once but under ten times. The chain uses TRBV5-1 and TRBJ2-7; no clear D. The CDR3 totals 12 residues. CDR1 and CDR2 from the germline V gene are SGHRS and YFSETQ. V dropped 3 bases and J dropped 4 bases, with 8 bases sitting between them. This CDR3 is CASSSQQYEQYF. Here the CDR3 DNA reads TGCGCCAGCAGCTCTCAACAGTACGAGCAGTACTTC.

This clonotype was seen a few times. The chain joins TRBV20-1 to TRBJ1-2; 7 bases line up with TRBD1. Germline loops: CDR1 DFQATT, CDR2 SNEGSKA (reference sequence). The CDR3 runs to 13 residues. The junction had 3 bases not matched to a gene; V was cut back by 2 bases and J by 3 bases. CDR3 coding DNA: TGCAGTGCTAGACACGACAGGGACTATGGCTACACCTTC. Protein product: CSARHDRDYGYTF.

The chain carries TRBV5-1 and TRBJ1-5; the D is unclear. The CDR3 has 14 amino acids. CDR1 is SGHRS, CDR2 YFSETQ, per germline. The V end lost 4 bases, the J end lost 3 bases, and 11 bases lay between the germline ends. The CDR3 DNA reads as TGCGCCAGCAGCCGTGACGGACCCAATCAGCCCCAGCATTTT. It codes for CASSRDGPNQPQHF.

This chain joins TRBV11-2 and TRBJ2-3; D remains ambiguous. The CDR3 extends over 14 amino acids. Germline CDR1 SGHAT, CDR2 FQNNGV. Trimming removed 6 bases at V and 5 bases at J, with 15 bases between. The CDR3 nucleotides are TGTGCCAGCAGACTTTCTATTGGAATAGATACGCAGTATTTT. It translates to CASRLSIGIDTQYF.

This clonotype was observed a few times. The rearrangement joins TRBV10-3 to TRBJ2-7; 9 nucleotides line up with TRBD1. Losses at the gene ends were 3 bases for V and 3 bases for J; bases not matched to a gene: 6. CDR1 and CDR2 from the germline V gene are ENHRY and SYGVKD. CDR3 length: 15 residues. CDR3 in DNA: TGTGCCATCAGTGATCCGGGACAGGGAGGCTACGAGCAGTACTTC. It encodes CAISDPGQGGYEQYF.

V and J are TRBV4-1 and TRBJ2-3; TRBD2 might be the D (6 bases). This CDR3 has 18 amino acids. In germline, CDR1 is MGHRA, CDR2 YSYEKL. Trimming removed 0 bases at V and 5 bases at J, with 21 bases between. The CDR3 region is CASSQDLWGRFEEDTQYF. CDR3 DNA: TGCGCCAGCAGCCAAGATTTATGGGGGAGGTTTGAGGAAGATACGCAGTATTTT.

This clonotype was counted a few times. The genes are TRBV20-1 and TRBJ1-1, with TRBD1 as a possible D gene (6 bases). CDR1 DFQATT and CDR2 SNEGSKA come from the germline V gene (reference sequence). The length of the CDR3 is 13 residues. V was shortened by 6 bases and J by 4 bases, with 15 bases between the two germline ends. The CDR3 region has the DNA TGCAGTGCGCGGCCGGGGGCGCGCACTGAAGCTTTCTTT. This sequence encodes CSARPGARTEAFF.

This clonotype was observed a handful of times. The chain joins TRBV6-1 to TRBJ2-1; D remains unclear. Germline values: CDR1 MNHNS, CDR2 SASEGT. Trimming removed 7 bases at V and 6 bases at J, with 19 bases between. There are 15 residues in the CDR3. This chain's CDR3 is CASTPNGPTLNEQFF. The CDR3 DNA reads TGTGCCAGCACCCCGAATGGCCCCACACTCAATGAGCAGTTCTTC.

The rearrangement joins TRBV7-2 to TRBJ2-5; TRBD1 might be the D (6 bases). The CDR3 has 14 residues. V lost 4 bases and J 0 bases, leaving 9 bases between the germline ends. Germline CDR1 reads SGHTA; CDR2 reads FQGNSA. The CDR3 loop reads CASSSQGHQETQYF. CDR3 coding DNA: TGTGCCAGCAGCTCACAGGGTCACCAAGAGACCCAGTACTTC.

V gene TRBV20-1 combines with J gene TRBJ1-2, with TRBD1 matching 7 bases. Trimming at V came to 0 bases and at J to 9 bases, leaving 7 bases not matched to a gene. The CDR3 runs 13 residues. Germline V gene sequence: CDR1 DFQATT, CDR2 SNEGSKA (reference sequence). In nucleotides, the CDR3 is TGCAGTGCTAGAGACTTGGCACAGGGGAGCTACACCTTC. It translates to CSARDLAQGSYTF.

The chain employs TRBV3-1 and TRBJ2-7; the match to TRBD2 covers 10 bases. CDR1 is LGHDT and CDR2 is YNNKEL in the germline V gene (reference sequence). V gave up 4 bases and J gave up 7 bases; unmatched junction bases: 16. The CDR3 runs to 17 residues. CDR3 protein: CASSRRRSLAGVGEQYF. In DNA, the CDR3 is TGTGCCAGCAGCCGAAGGCGGTCCCTAGCGGGAGTTGGGGAGCAGTACTTC.

V gene TRBV19 combines with J gene TRBJ2-7; D is unclear. The CDR3 totals 13 residues. V was pared by 3 bases and J by 2 bases, with 8 bases between. Germline values: CDR1 LNHDA, CDR2 SQIVND (reference sequence). The CDR3 spells CASSISTPYEQYF. CDR3 nucleotides: TGTGCCAGTAGTATCTCGACACCCTACGAGCAGTACTTC.

This clonotype has more than one count but fewer than ten. The chain carries TRBV19 and TRBJ2-7; D is perhaps TRBD1 or TRBD2 (8 bases each). V shed 2 bases and J shed 2 bases, with 16 bases lying between them. Germline CDR1 is LNHDA and CDR2 is SQIVND (reference sequence). The CDR3 contains 16 residues. CDR3 residues: CASSISGGQEAYEQYF. For the CDR3, the DNA is TGTGCCAGTAGTATAAGCGGGGGACAGGAGGCCTACGAGCAGTACTTC. The whole variable domain, filled in from reference TRBV19 and TRBJ2-7, reads DGGITQSPKYLFRKEGQNVTLSCEQNLNHDAMYWYRQDPGQGLRLIYYSQIVNDFQKGDIAEGYSVSREKKESFPLTVTSAQKNPTAFYLCASSISGGQEAYEQYFGPGTRLTVT.